These 24 T cell receptor beta chains originate from one sample sequenced in a study of T cell repertoires in cytomegalovirus infection. Their recognized antigens are unknown. TCRdb reprocessed the reads via MiXCR and lists one record per CDR3 protein. The sample yields 300,000 or so distinct CDR3 sequences, 20% to 30% seen once. The sequenced sample was cultured PBMCs, obtained from culture after CMV antigen stimulation. The receptors stem from a human donor in good health (CMV status not recorded). Some clones in this sample may be carry-over from other donors' samples.

This clonotype was observed a handful of times. The CDR3 bases are TGCGCCAGCAGAAACAAAGCGAACACTGAAGCTTTCTTT. It codes for CASRNKANTEAFF. The chain employs TRBV5-1 and TRBJ1-1, with D hard to call. Germline CDR1 is SGHRS and CDR2 is YFSETQ. This CDR3 has 13 residues. V was trimmed by 5 bases and J by 1 base, leaving 9 bases between them.

The V and J genes are TRBV4-2 and TRBJ2-1; 10 bases are a match to TRBD2. The CDR3 has 17 amino acids. Germline trimming cut 1 base from V and 8 bases from J; bases unmatched to any gene: 11. Per the germline V gene, CDR1 is LGHNA and CDR2 is YNFKEQ. CDR3 amino acids: CASSQGLGLAGVDEQFF. The CDR3 bases are TGTGCCAGCAGCCAAGGGTTAGGGCTAGCGGGAGTTGATGAGCAGTTCTTC.

The chain carries TRBV4-3 and TRBJ2-7, with TRBD2 as a possible D gene (6 bases). The CDR3 contains 13 residues. The V and J ends lost 5 bases and 3 bases respectively, with 11 bases between them. Germline CDR1 and CDR2: LGHNA and YSLEER. The CDR3 DNA is TGCGCCAGCAGCGAGCGTAGCGGCTACGAGCAGTACTTC. Its translation is CASSERSGYEQYF.

The chain has TRBV4-1 and TRBJ2-3, with D perhaps TRBD2 (7 bases). Germline CDR1 is MGHRA and CDR2 is YSYEKL. The length of the CDR3 is 17 residues. The ends were cut back, 0 bases at V and 5 bases at J, with 18 bases in the middle. CDR3 in amino acids: CASSQEGRGSSGDTQYF. As DNA, the CDR3 is TGCGCCAGCAGCCAAGAAGGGAGGGGGAGTAGTGGAGATACGCAGTATTTT.

This clonotype has only one observation. The rearrangement joins TRBV4-1 to TRBJ2-1; D is possibly TRBD2 (6 bases). With 2 bases removed from V and 7 bases from J, the gap between germline ends came to 12 bases. CDR3 length: 14 residues. CDR1 and CDR2 (germline): MGHRA, YSYEKL. DNA for the CDR3: TGCGCCAGCAGCCAATCGACTAGTTGGAATGAGCAGTTCTTC. Translating it yields CASSQSTSWNEQFF.

The chain joins TRBV27 to TRBJ2-2, with a possible D match to TRBD2 (5 bases). The V end lost 7 bases, the J end lost 6 bases, and 18 bases lay between the germline ends. Germline V lookup: CDR1 MNHEY, CDR2 SMNVEV (reference sequence). The CDR3 consists of 15 residues. CDR3 sequence reads: CASTPSGPVPGELFF. CDR3 coding DNA: TGTGCCAGCACCCCCAGCGGCCCCGTACCCGGGGAGCTGTTTTTT.

Worth noting for this clonotype: One base away lies a much larger clone, so this may be a sequencing read error. V is TRBV7-2 and J is TRBJ2-5; 12 nucleotides align to TRBD1. Germline trimming cut 7 bases from V and 4 bases from J; bases unmatched to any gene: 4. This CDR3 region has 14 residues. Germline CDR1 SGHTA, CDR2 FQGNSA. CDR3 DNA: TGTACCAGCACCGCGGGACAGGGGGCAGAGACCCAGTACTTC. This gives the protein CTSTAGQGAETQYF.

This clonotype has just one count. V gene TRBV19 combines with J gene TRBJ1-4, with 9 bases matching TRBD1. The CDR3 is made up of 15 amino acids. The V and J ends lost 6 bases and 7 bases, in that order; junction bases with no gene match: 9. CDR1 is LNHDA, CDR2 SQIVND, per germline (reference sequence). CDR3 sequence reads: CASRVRGTGTEKLFF. CDR3 in DNA: TGTGCCAGTAGAGTAAGGGGGACAGGGACTGAAAAACTGTTTTTT.

This sequence joins TRBV11-2 and TRBJ2-1; D is possibly TRBD1 (6 bases). Looked up from germline, CDR1 is SGHAT and CDR2 is FQNNGV. The CDR3 is made up of 15 amino acids. Between the trimmed V and J ends, which lost 3 bases and 3 bases, there was a span of 12 bases. The CDR3 is CASSFSGQIYNEQFF. CDR3 nucleotide sequence: TGTGCCAGCAGCTTCTCTGGACAGATCTACAATGAGCAGTTCTTC.

This clonotype was picked up one time. The chain carries TRBV28 and TRBJ2-5, with 11 bases aligning to TRBD2. V trimming: 5 bases; J trimming: 1 base; junction bases outside the gene matches: 6. CDR3 size: 16 residues. From germline, CDR1 is MDHEN and CDR2 SYDVKM. As DNA, the CDR3 is TGTGCCAGCAGTACGGGGACTAGCGGTATCCAAGAGACCCAGTACTTC. Amino acid sequence: CASSTGTSGIQETQYF.

This sequence joins TRBV11-2 and TRBJ2-1; no firm D call. CDR1 SGHAT and CDR2 FQNNGV come from the germline V gene. Trimming stripped 8 bases from V and 10 bases from J, with 18 bases between. The CDR3 sequence is 13 residues long. CDR3 sequence: CASGSLLTGEQFF. DNA of the CDR3: TGTGCCAGCGGCTCACTTCTGACCGGAGAGCAGTTCTTC.

This clonotype was detected only a few times. The chain recombines TRBV29-1 with TRBJ2-7; 9 nucleotides match TRBD2. The CDR3 covers 14 residues. The germline V gene has CDR1 SQVTM and CDR2 ANQGSEA. Trimming took 6 bases from V and 9 from J; bases not matched to a gene: 15. CDR3 in amino acids: CSVTGDGGRARQYF. CDR3 in DNA: TGCAGCGTCACCGGTGACGGCGGGAGGGCCCGGCAGTACTTC.

This chain joins TRBV7-2 and TRBJ2-3; perhaps D is TRBD1 or TRBD2 (5 bases each). Germline V lookup: CDR1 SGHTA, CDR2 FQGNSA. The V end lost 4 bases, the J end lost 1 base, and 6 bases lay between the germline ends. This CDR3 has 13 residues. CDR3 coding DNA: TGTGCCAGCAGCTGGGACCGCACAGATACGCAGTATTTT. Protein product: CASSWDRTDTQYF.

The chain employs TRBV9 and TRBJ2-3, with 10 bases fitting TRBD2. CDR1 and CDR2 from the germline V gene are SGDLS and YYNGEE. J lost 4 bases, V lost 1 base, and 0 bases had no gene match. This CDR3 spans 14 amino acids. CDR3 DNA sequence: TGTGCCAGCAGCGTAAGCGGGAGGGCAGATACGCAGTATTTT. It translates to CASSVSGRADTQYF.

V usage is TRBV6-5 and J usage is TRBJ1-1, with 9 bases that match TRBD1. This CDR3 region has 14 residues. The V and J ends lost 7 bases and 3 bases, in that order; junction bases with no gene match: 6. Germline CDR1 reads MNHEY; CDR2 reads SVGAGI. CDR3 residues: CASNRQGGDTEAFF. Written as DNA, the CDR3 is TGTGCCAGCAACCGACAGGGGGGGGACACTGAAGCTTTCTTT.

This sequence joins TRBV11-2 and TRBJ2-5, with D maybe TRBD2 (6 bases). The CDR3 contains 17 residues. Trimming removed 1 base at V and 2 bases at J, with 17 bases between. Looked up from germline, CDR1 is SGHAT and CDR2 is FQNNGV. CDR3 loop: CASSLAGQGGGQETQYF. Here the CDR3 DNA reads TGTGCCAGCAGCTTAGCGGGGCAGGGAGGCGGGCAAGAGACCCAGTACTTC.

The chain couples TRBV19 to TRBJ2-1, with D unresolved. Trimming took off 5 bases at V and 0 bases at J, with 11 bases between the two ends. This CDR3 has 15 residues. Germline lookup yields CDR1 LNHDA and CDR2 SQIVND (reference sequence). CDR3 loop: CASSPELRSYNEQFF. CDR3 coding DNA: TGTGCCAGTAGTCCTGAGTTGCGCTCCTACAATGAGCAGTTCTTC.

The genes are TRBV14 and TRBJ2-3; D unclear. The CDR3 loop spans 14 amino acids. From germline, CDR1 is SGHDN and CDR2 FVKESK. The V and J ends lost 0 bases and 4 bases respectively, with 8 bases between them. CDR3 bases: TGTGCCAGCAGCCAAGATACCGACCCAGATACGCAGTATTTT. This gives the protein CASSQDTDPDTQYF.

This clonotype has ten or more counts. This chain links TRBV7-8 with TRBJ2-1; 9 bases are a match to TRBD1. This CDR3 has 12 residues. V trimming: 8 bases; J trimming: 8 bases; junction bases outside the gene matches: 4. Germline V gives CDR1 SGHVS, CDR2 FQNEAQ. CDR3 region: CASGTGLDEQFF. DNA for the CDR3: TGTGCCAGCGGGACAGGGCTAGATGAGCAGTTCTTC.

The chain employs TRBV30 and TRBJ2-2; D is perhaps TRBD2 (5 bases). This CDR3 is 16 amino acids long. The V end was cut by 8 bases, the J end by 4 bases, with 23 bases between. Germline V lookup: CDR1 GTSNPN, CDR2 SVGIG (reference sequence). The CDR3 protein is CARDRQSWAGTGELFF. The CDR3 DNA reads as TGTGCCCGTGATAGGCAAAGTTGGGCGGGCACCGGGGAGCTGTTTTTT.

This clonotype has ten or more counts. The rearrangement joins TRBV7-2 to TRBJ1-2, with TRBD1 identical over 9 bases. The CDR3 extends over 17 amino acids. Germline V gene lookup returns CDR1 SGHTA and CDR2 FQGNSA. With 1 base clipped from V and 0 bases from J, the junction kept 6 bases outside the gene matches. Here the CDR3 reads CASSLVHGTGTNYGYTF. The CDR3 DNA is TGTGCCAGCAGCTTAGTCCACGGGACAGGGACTAACTATGGCTACACCTTC.

The rearrangement links TRBV12-5 to TRBJ2-3, with 9 bases identical to TRBD2. CDR1 is LGHNT and CDR2 is FRNRAP in the germline V gene. The CDR3 extends over 16 amino acids. The V segment lost 6 bases and the J segment 1 base; nucleotides outside the gene matches: 8. Written as DNA, the CDR3 is TGTGCTAGTGGCCTTAGCGGGAGCGTCGGCACAGATACGCAGTATTTT. Translation gives CASGLSGSVGTDTQYF.

This clonotype has at least ten counts. The chain recombines TRBV12-3 or TRBV12-4 with TRBJ1-1, with 8 positions matching TRBD1. The trim removed 6 bases at V and 5 bases at J, leaving 8 bases unmatched. This CDR3 has 14 amino acids. As DNA, the CDR3 is TGTGCCAGCAGACCCGACAGGGGTGTTACTGAAGCTTTCTTT. Translation: CASRPDRGVTEAFF.

The rearrangement joins TRBV2 to TRBJ1-5, with 8 bases lining up with TRBD1. With 5 bases clipped from V and 5 bases from J, the junction kept 5 bases outside the gene matches. The CDR3 is 14 amino acids. Germline V gene sequence: CDR1 SNHLY, CDR2 FYNNEI. CDR3 sequence reads: CASSRGQGHQPQHF. CDR3 nucleotides: TGTGCCAGCAGTCGCGGACAGGGACATCAGCCCCAGCATTTT.